Below are 23 T cell receptor beta chains sequenced from a single sample in a study of tumor and adjacent non-tumor tissue in lung cancer. The template was RNA from unsorted bulk tissue. This non-tumor lung sample came from over 3 cm beyond the tumor edge. A modified ARM-PCR protocol with three rounds of nested PCR amplified TCRbeta. TCRdb itself ran the multiplex PCR reads through MiXCR, one entry per CDR3 protein. Of 35,000 to 55,000 distinct CDR3 sequences listed, around 67% are singletons. The sequenced material came from distant non-tumor lung tissue. Receptors originate from a woman aged 35 to 49 with non-small cell lung cancer.

About this clonotype itself: The junction shows a germline mismatch at one end, possibly a read error. This chain connects TRBV12-3 or TRBV12-4 to TRBJ2-3; D is possibly TRBD1 (6 bases). The CDR3 sequence is 16 residues long. CDR3 region: CDSSSGTIIELMAQYF. CDR3 DNA sequence: TGTGACAGCAGTTCCGGGACAATTATTGAACTAATGGCGCAGTATTTT.

Comments on this clonotype: An end of the junction does not agree with germline; a read error may underlie this. The chain recombines TRBV11-2 with TRBJ1-1; no firm D call. Per germline, CDR1 SGHAT and CDR2 FQNNGV. The CDR3 has 13 amino acids. CDR3 bases: TGTTCCAGCAGCTTATCCCCAAACACTGAAGCTTTCTTT. This encodes CSSSLSPNTEAFF.

Remarks on this clonotype: One end of the junction is discordant with germline, which a read error may explain. This chain joins TRBV4-2 and TRBJ2-4; possibly TRBD1 for D (6 bases). The CDR3 is made up of 18 amino acids. The germline V gene encodes CDR1 LGHNA and CDR2 YNFKEQ. For the CDR3, the DNA is TGTGCCAGCAGCCCATCATGGACAGATATCGGAGCCAAAAACACTCAGCGCTTC. This translates into CASSPSWTDIGAKNTQRF.

Details on this clonotype: The CDR3 ends on some other residue instead of the conserved phenylalanine or tryptophan, so this is likely a read error. The chain couples TRBV11-2 to TRBJ1-2; 8 bases match TRBD1. Germline CDR1 SGHAT, CDR2 FQNNGV. This CDR3 contains 14 residues. CDR3 amino acids: CTISLPQGAYGYTS. CDR3 bases: TGTACCATCAGCTTGCCTCAGGGGGCCTATGGCTACACCTCC.

About this clonotype: One end of the junction does not line up with germline, which may come from a read error. The chain couples TRBV11-2 to TRBJ2-3; D possibly corresponds to TRBD2 (5 bases). The CDR3 runs to 13 residues. Germline V lookup: CDR1 SGHAT, CDR2 FQNNGV. CDR3 sequence: CASNSDPRDMQYF. The CDR3 DNA sequence: TGTGCCAGCAACTCCGACCCGAGGGATATGCAGTATTTT.

This chain joins TRBV12-3 or TRBV12-4 and TRBJ2-5; weak D call: TRBD2 (6 bases). The CDR3 loop spans 14 amino acids. Trimming stripped 7 bases from V and 2 bases from J, with 14 bases between. The CDR3 region is CASKAGLHQETQYF. CDR3 nucleotides: TGTGCCAGCAAGGCGGGATTGCATCAAGAGACCCAGTACTTC.

This clonotype has a single count. Lacking the conserved final phenylalanine or tryptophan, this CDR3 likely reflects a read error. The rearrangement joins TRBV29-1 to TRBJ1-4; possibly TRBD1 for D (5 bases). Germline V gene sequence: CDR1 SQVTM, CDR2 ANQGSEA. The CDR3 has 14 amino acids. The chain's CDR3 is CSVQTGHPNEKLFL. CDR3 DNA sequence: TGCAGCGTACAAACAGGACATCCGAATGAAAAGCTGTTTTTG.

The chain carries TRBV11-2 and TRBJ2-7; D unresolved. Between the trimmed V and J ends, which lost 2 bases and 12 bases, there was a span of 14 bases. CDR3 length: 12 amino acids. Germline values: CDR1 SGHAT, CDR2 FQNNGV. As DNA, the CDR3 is TGTGCCAGCAGCTTACCTCCACCCGGACCGTACTTC. It translates to CASSLPPPGPYF.

This clonotype was seen only a few times. This sequence may be a read error, since a much larger clone differs from it by one base. In nucleotides, the CDR3 is TGTGCCAGCAGACCAGCGGGTTCCAGTTATACGCAGTATTTT. This gives the protein CASRPAGSSYTQYF. The rearrangement links TRBV6-1 to TRBJ2-3; maybe TRBD2 (6 bases). The CDR3 is 14 residues long. CDR1 and CDR2 (germline): MNHNS, SASEGT. The V end was cut by 6 bases, the J end by 7 bases, with 17 bases between.

This clonotype ranks as medium-sized. The V and J genes are TRBV11-2 and TRBJ2-4; D might be TRBD2 (6 bases). Trimming took off 0 bases at V and 1 base at J, with 19 bases between the two ends. The length of the CDR3 is 19 residues. Germline values: CDR1 SGHAT, CDR2 FQNNGV. CDR3 residues: CASSLDRGAGRRAKNIQYF. CDR3 DNA sequence: TGTGCCAGCAGCTTAGATCGCGGCGCGGGGAGGAGGGCCAAAAACATTCAGTACTTC.

In this sample, this clonotype turned up a few times. A read error is possible here, since a much larger clone lies one base away. V and J are TRBV6-5 and TRBJ2-2, with 7 bases aligning to TRBD2. CDR3 size: 16 residues. Trimming took 2 bases from V and 5 from J; bases not matched to a gene: 8. Per germline, CDR1 MNHEY and CDR2 SVGAGI. The CDR3 here is CASSYPGGSGTGELFF. The CDR3 DNA reads TGTGCCAGCAGTTACCCGGGCGGGAGTGGGACCGGGGAGCTGTTTTTT.

This clonotype counts as medium-sized. The chain uses TRBV5-4 and TRBJ2-7, with 9 bases that match TRBD1. Germline V gene sequence: CDR1 SGHNT, CDR2 YYREEE (reference sequence). V was pared by 4 bases and J by 7 bases, with 9 bases of the junction left unmatched. This CDR3 spans 14 amino acids. This CDR3 reads CASSAGTGIGEQYF. In nucleotides, the CDR3 is TGTGCCAGCAGCGCGGGGACAGGGATCGGAGAGCAGTACTTC.

In its sample, this clonotype was seen once. Compared with germline, one end of the junction differs, possibly owing to a read error. J is TRBJ2-7 and V is TRBV10-3; 9 positions match TRBD1. This CDR3 is built from 13 residues. Germline V CDR1 and CDR2: ENHRY, SYGVKD. CDR3: CAINQGQGYEQYF. In DNA, the CDR3 is TGCGCCATCAACCAGGGACAGGGATACGAGCAGTACTTC.

This clonotype came up once. At one boundary the junction diverges from the germline segment, which might be a read error. This chain connects TRBV12-3 or TRBV12-4 to TRBJ2-1; no clear D gene. The CDR3 sequence is 13 residues long. The CDR3 nucleotides are TGTGCCAACAGTTCGATCCGAGACAATGAGCAGTTCTTC. It yields the protein CANSSIRDNEQFF.

On this clonotype itself: Given the absence of the conserved phenylalanine or tryptophan at the CDR3 end, a read error is likely. The rearrangement joins TRBV11-2 to TRBJ1-1; D ambiguous. From germline, CDR1 is SGHAT and CDR2 FQNNGV. Trimming removed 1 base at V and 6 bases at J, with 18 bases between. This CDR3 comprises 16 residues. The chain's CDR3 is CASSLGSGLADAEAFL. Here the CDR3 DNA reads TGTGCCAGCAGCTTAGGGTCAGGCCTGGCGGACGCTGAAGCTTTCTTA.

Of note for this clonotype: Likely a read error: the CDR3 ends without its conserved phenylalanine or tryptophan. No DNA is shown, since the ends of the CDR3 on it are uncertain; the CDR3 is the one TCRdb lists. The chain combines TRBV11-3 with TRBJ2-1; TRBD1 was called by the table and not checked on the DNA. The CDR3 has 15 residues if both end residues are counted. Germline CDR1 SGHNT, CDR2 YENEEA. CDR3 sequence: CASSRSRDKANERFL.

As for this clonotype: Its ends do not fully match the called genes, so a read error is possible. The chain carries TRBV12-3 or TRBV12-4 and TRBJ2-2; no clear D. This CDR3 is 13 amino acids long. Here the CDR3 DNA reads TGTGCCAGCAGTATACAGAGCACCGTGGAGCTGCTTTTT. Translation: CASSIQSTVELLF.

On this clonotype itself: Compared with germline, one end of the junction differs, possibly owing to a read error. V usage is TRBV5-6 and J usage is TRBJ2-2, with D perhaps being TRBD1 or TRBD2 (5 bases each). The V gene's germline CDR1 is SGHDT and CDR2 YYEEEE. The CDR3 is made up of 13 amino acids. CDR3 sequence reads: CASRWGITGELLF. DNA for the CDR3: TGTGCCAGCAGATGGGGGATCACCGGGGAGCTGCTTTTT.

On this clonotype: This could be a read error, since a much larger clone is one nucleotide away. The chain recombines TRBV20-1 with TRBJ2-3; 8 positions match TRBD2. Trimming at V came to 6 bases and at J to 0 bases, leaving 11 bases not matched to a gene. The CDR3 length is 16 residues. The germline V gene encodes CDR1 DFQATT and CDR2 SNEGSKA (reference sequence). The CDR3 DNA reads as TGCAGTGCGAATGAAGTTAGCGGGGTTAGCACAGATACGCAGTATTTT. It encodes CSANEVSGVSTDTQYF.

The chain joins TRBV10-2 to TRBJ2-7, with D possibly being TRBD1 (5 bases). Between the trimmed V and J ends, which lost 6 bases and 3 bases, there was a span of 9 bases. There are 12 residues in the CDR3. Germline CDR1 is WSHSY and CDR2 is SAAADI. CDR3 nucleotide sequence: TGCGCCAGCAGGGGAAGGGGCTACGAGCAGTACTTC. It codes for CASRGRGYEQYF.

Points on this clonotype: A read error may be the cause here, since a much bigger clone is one base away. The chain links TRBV20-1 to TRBJ2-7; D remains unclear. The CDR3 covers 13 residues. Germline values: CDR1 DFQATT, CDR2 SNEGSKA (reference sequence). The V end lost 7 bases, the J end lost 0 bases, and 13 bases lay between the germline ends. The DNA for the CDR3 is TGCAGTGTCCCAGAGACAAGCTCCTACGAGCAGTACTTC. The encoded protein is CSVPETSSYEQYF.

This chain connects TRBV9 to TRBJ2-7; D call uncertain. Trimming left V 4 bases short and J 1 base short, with 15 bases between. Germline-derived CDR1 and CDR2 are SGDLS and YYNGEE. The CDR3 runs to 15 residues. DNA for the CDR3: TGTGCCAGCAGCTCCGATATTGGGAAGTCCTACGAGCAGTACTTC. Encoded protein: CASSSDIGKSYEQYF.

This clonotype was found a few times. With a much larger clone just one base away, this may be a read error. This chain connects TRBV6-2 or TRBV6-3 to TRBJ2-1; 10 bases fit TRBD2. In germline, CDR1 is MNHEY, CDR2 SVGEGT. With V trimmed by 11 bases and J by 7 bases, 11 bases remained unmatched. The CDR3 totals 14 residues. CDR3 DNA sequence: TGTGCCGGTCAGACTAGCGGGCGTCAAAATGAGCAGTTCTTC. Its protein is CAGQTSGRQNEQFF.